One and the same sample provided the 19 T cell receptor beta chains below, sequenced in a study of PD-1 blockade in mismatch repair-deficient tumors. The assay was immunoSEQ multiplex PCR, and TCRdb's table has in-frame clones only and misses some. The sample comprises roughly 120,000 clones, about three quarters of which are singletons, and around 4.7% rests with the top ten. The sequenced sample was peripheral blood, obtained 60 weeks after starting pembrolizumab. Every receptor here comes from an adult with mismatch repair-deficient cancer.

Written as DNA, the CDR3 is TGTGCCAGCAGTGCGAGGGACCGCACAGATACGCAGTATTTT. Its translation is CASSARDRTDTQYF. The chain employs TRBV28 and TRBJ2-3; either TRBD1 or TRBD2 may supply D (5 bases each). Germline V CDR1 and CDR2: MDHEN, SYDVKM. V was pared by 5 bases and J by 1 base, with 10 bases between. The CDR3 contains 14 residues. The whole variable domain, remainder taken from reference TRBV28 and TRBJ2-3, is DVKVTQSSRYLVKRTGEKVFLECVQDMDHENMFWYRQDPGLGLRLIYFSYDVKMKEKGDIPEGYSVSREKKERFSLILESASTNQTSMYLCASSARDRTDTQYFGPGTRLTVL.

The chain has TRBV7-9 and TRBJ1-2; 9 nucleotides agree with TRBD1. V trimming: 5 bases; J trimming: 2 bases; junction bases outside the gene matches: 6. Germline CDR1 reads SEHNR; CDR2 reads FQNEAQ (reference sequence). The CDR3 length is 15 residues. This chain's CDR3 is CASSLRDRDNYGYTF. In DNA form, the CDR3 reads TGTGCCAGCAGCCTCCGGGACAGGGACAACTATGGCTACACCTTC.

For the CDR3, the DNA is TGTGCCAGCAGCGGAAAAGTAGCGGGAGGGCCGGGTGAGCAGTTCTTC. The encoded protein is CASSGKVAGGPGEQFF. The V and J genes are TRBV5-4 and TRBJ2-1, with 11 bases identical to TRBD2. V was pared by 4 bases and J by 9 bases, with 12 bases of the junction left unmatched. Germline V CDR1 and CDR2: SGHNT, YYREEE (reference sequence). There are 16 residues in the CDR3.

The genes are TRBV21-1 and TRBJ2-5. TRBV21-1 is assigned pseudogene status. This CDR3 is 15 amino acids long. The CDR3 reads CASSKALIGAATQYF. DNA for the CDR3: TGTGCCAGCAGCAAAGCGCTTATCGGGGCGGCGACCCAGTACTTC.

The chain employs TRBV7-3 and TRBJ2-1, with TRBD2 matching 8 bases. CDR1 and CDR2 from the germline V gene are SGHTA and FQGTGA. The CDR3 has 15 residues. Losses at the gene ends were 3 bases for V and 1 base for J; bases not matched to a gene: 2. CDR3 amino acids: CASSFSGSSYNEQFF. The CDR3 region has the DNA TGTGCCAGCAGCTTCAGCGGGAGTTCCTACAATGAGCAGTTCTTC.

This clone was detected only a few times. V is TRBV7-9 and J is TRBJ2-7, with D hard to call. This CDR3 region has 14 residues. The V end was cut by 1 base, the J end by 1 base, with 8 bases between. Germline assignment: CDR1 SEHNR and CDR2 FQNEAQ (reference sequence). CDR3 amino acids: CASSLVANSYEQYF. The CDR3 DNA reads as TGTGCCAGCAGCTTAGTCGCGAATTCCTACGAGCAGTACTTC.

This clone appeared once. The chain couples TRBV29-1 to TRBJ2-5, with 10 bases fitting TRBD2. Germline V lookup: CDR1 SQVTM, CDR2 ANQGSEA. The CDR3 consists of 17 residues. Trimming at V came to 3 bases and at J to 2 bases, leaving 12 bases not matched to a gene. Here the CDR3 reads CSVDGALAGDPQETQYF. CDR3 DNA: TGCAGCGTTGACGGGGCGCTAGCGGGAGACCCTCAAGAGACCCAGTACTTC.

The CDR3 DNA reads TGTGCCAGCAGCCGCTCCGGGACTAGCGGTTACGAGCAGTACTTC. The encoded protein is CASSRSGTSGYEQYF. This rearrangement joins TRBV11-3 to TRBJ2-7, with 11 positions matching TRBD2. Germline CDR1 SGHNT, CDR2 YENEEA. This CDR3 region has 15 residues. J lost 4 bases, V lost 5 bases, and 7 bases had no gene match.

This clone was detected ten times or more. The chain uses TRBV5-3 and TRBJ1-2; D is undetermined. TRBV5-3 is an ORF for which the function is uncertain. The CDR3 has 13 amino acids. The V gene lost 1 base and the J gene lost 5 bases, with 9 bases spanning the gap. The CDR3 DNA reads as TGTGCCAGAAGCTTGTGGGGATGTTATGGCTACACCTTC. Translation: CARSLWGCYGYTF.

V usage is TRBV5-1 and J usage is TRBJ2-1; 11 bases agree with TRBD2. Germline V gene data show CDR1 as SGHRS and CDR2 as YFSETQ. This CDR3 contains 17 residues. With V trimmed by 4 bases and J by 4 bases, 10 bases remained unmatched. CDR3 sequence: CASSPFGTSGLYNEQFF. The CDR3 DNA reads as TGCGCCAGCAGCCCTTTTGGGACTAGCGGCCTGTACAATGAGCAGTTCTTC.

On this clone: One end of the junction fails to match germline, which may point to a read error. This chain connects TRBV2 to TRBJ2-1; D unclear. CDR1 is SNHLY and CDR2 is FYNNEI in the germline V gene. This CDR3 contains 13 residues. The CDR3 sequence: CASSASAVALGVF. CDR3 bases: TGTGCCAGCAGTGCAAGTGCAGTAGCCCTTGGAGTCTTC.

The chain employs TRBV6-5 and TRBJ2-1; D gene unclear. Germline-derived CDR1 and CDR2 are MNHEY and SVGAGI. V was shortened by 6 bases and J by 7 bases, with 19 bases between the two germline ends. CDR3 size: 15 residues. The CDR3: CASSGFDWTRNEQFF. In DNA, the CDR3 is TGTGCCAGCAGCGGGTTTGACTGGACCCGTAATGAGCAGTTCTTC.

The J gene is TRBJ2-3, the V gene TRBV7-2, with D uncertain. Germline V gives CDR1 SGHTA, CDR2 FQGNSA. V lost 0 bases and J 0 bases, leaving 4 bases between the germline ends. This CDR3 spans 14 amino acids. DNA of the CDR3: TGTGCCAGCAGCTTAGCGACTAGCACAGATACGCAGTATTTT. Translating gives CASSLATSTDTQYF.

This clone was seen just once. The chain has TRBV7-9 and TRBJ2-2, with 12 bases fitting TRBD2. The CDR3 consists of 16 residues. Germline V gives CDR1 SEHNR, CDR2 FQNEAQ (reference sequence). J gave up 5 bases and V 5 bases, and 6 bases lay outside the gene matches. The CDR3 DNA follows: TGTGCCAGCAGCGTGCGACTAGCGGGAGTTACCGGGGAGCTGTTTTTT. Translated, it gives CASSVRLAGVTGELFF.

The rearrangement uses TRBV5-1 and TRBJ1-1, with 10 positions matching TRBD1. Germline V CDR1 and CDR2: SGHRS, YFSETQ. Trimming cost V 3 bases and J 5 bases; bases outside gene matches: 1. The CDR3 spans 13 residues. CDR3 sequence (DNA): TGCGCCAGCAGCTGGACAGGGGGTACTGAAGCTTTCTTT. Translation: CASSWTGGTEAFF.

The chain is built from TRBV4-2 and TRBJ2-3, with D perhaps TRBD2 (5 bases). The CDR3 is 13 amino acids. Germline CDR1 is LGHNA and CDR2 is YNFKEQ. V dropped 5 bases and J dropped 6 bases, with 12 bases sitting between them. The CDR3 region has the DNA TGTGCCAGCAGCTTAACTAGTTGGGATACGCAGTATTTT. This sequence encodes CASSLTSWDTQYF.

The chain links TRBV7-6 to TRBJ1-5, with 11 bases identical to TRBD1. The CDR3 spans 15 residues. Germline lookup yields CDR1 SGHVS and CDR2 FNYEAQ. V lost 5 bases and J lost 7; bases outside the gene matches: 7. CDR3 bases: TGTGCCAGCAGCCGGGGACAGGGGGGAGGACAGCCCCAGCATTTT. Its protein is CASSRGQGGGQPQHF.

This sequence joins TRBV29-1 and TRBJ2-1, with 8 bases matching TRBD1. V was clipped by 1 base and J by 3 bases; unmatched bases: 5. The CDR3 spans 15 residues. Germline V lookup: CDR1 SQVTM, CDR2 ANQGSEA. The CDR3 nucleotides are TGCAGCGTTGAAGGCGACAGGGGCATCTACAATGAGCAGTTCTTC. As protein: CSVEGDRGIYNEQFF.

The chain joins TRBV20-1 to TRBJ1-2; D call uncertain. CDR1 is DFQATT, CDR2 SNEGSKA, per germline (reference sequence). The CDR3 is 11 amino acids. The V end lost 2 bases, the J end lost 6 bases, and 7 bases lay between the germline ends. The CDR3 region has the DNA TGCAGTGCTAGATCCTGGGATGGCTACACCTTC. It translates to CSARSWDGYTF.